One and the same sample provided the 8 T cell receptor beta chains below, sequenced in a study of blood T cell repertoires in COVID-19. Sequencing was performed with immunoSEQ multiplex PCR; in TCRdb, only in-frame clones are kept and a portion is missing. The table has 200,000 or so clones, about 85% seen once. The sequencing input was peripheral blood. The receptor set was obtained from a woman in her sixties or seventies who had recovered from COVID-19.

The DNA for the CDR3 is TGTGCCAGTAGGACAGGGGGCGTCTATGGCTACACCTTC. It translates to CASRTGGVYGYTF. This rearrangement joins TRBV19 to TRBJ1-2; 10 nucleotides match TRBD1. The ends lost 6 bases at V and 4 bases at J; junction bases unmatched: 2. CDR3 size: 13 residues. Germline V lookup: CDR1 LNHDA, CDR2 SQIVND (reference sequence).

The rearrangement uses TRBV4-2 and TRBJ1-4; D is possibly TRBD1 (6 bases). The germline V gene encodes CDR1 LGHNA and CDR2 YNFKEQ. CDR3 size: 15 residues. The V gene lost 2 bases and the J gene lost 6 bases, with 13 bases spanning the gap. The CDR3 here is CASSQFRGRDEKLFF. CDR3 in DNA: TGTGCCAGCAGCCAATTCAGGGGCAGGGATGAAAAACTGTTTTTT.

In DNA form, the CDR3 reads TGTGCCAGCAGCTTAGACGAGCGGGGGGTGAACACCGGGGAGCTGTTTTTT. Amino acid sequence: CASSLDERGVNTGELFF. This chain joins TRBV7-9 and TRBJ2-2; TRBD2 aligns across 9 bases. This CDR3 has 17 amino acids. The V segment lost 1 base and the J segment 1 base; nucleotides outside the gene matches: 4. Germline V gene data show CDR1 as SEHNR and CDR2 as FQNEAQ (reference sequence).

This sequence joins TRBV2 and TRBJ1-5; D gene ambiguous. Trimming removed 2 bases from V and 0 bases from J, with 8 bases in between. Germline V gives CDR1 SNHLY, CDR2 FYNNEI. The CDR3 has 15 residues. CDR3 bases: TGTGCCAGCAGTGAACAGGCGACTAGCAATCAGCCCCAGCATTTT. It encodes CASSEQATSNQPQHF.

This sequence joins TRBV18 and TRBJ1-2; 7 bases align to TRBD1. Germline assignment: CDR1 KGHSH and CDR2 LQKENI. The CDR3 runs to 14 residues. V lost 5 bases to trimming and J lost 8 bases; unmatched junction nucleotides: 11. The CDR3 DNA sequence: TGTGCCAGCTCATCTGACAGGGTGTCATCGGGCTACACCTTC. Its translation: CASSSDRVSSGYTF. Using reference TRBV18 and TRBJ1-2 for the parts outside the CDR3, the full variable domain is NAGVMQNPRHLVRRRGQEARLRCSPMKGHSHVYWYRQLPEEGLKFMVYLQKENIIDESGMPKERFSAEFPKEGPSILRIQQVVRGDSAAYFCASSSDRVSSGYTFGSGTRLTVV.

This rearrangement joins TRBV4-2 to TRBJ1-4; 7 bases map to TRBD1. V lost 0 bases and J lost 8; bases outside the gene matches: 6. The CDR3 runs to 15 residues. Looked up from germline, CDR1 is LGHNA and CDR2 is YNFKEQ. The CDR3 bases are TGTGCCAGCAGCCAAGATCTATTGACAGGGGAAAAACTGTTTTTT. This translates into CASSQDLLTGEKLFF.

The chain couples TRBV7-9 to TRBJ2-7, with 7 bases lining up with TRBD1. Germline CDR1 reads SEHNR; CDR2 reads FQNEAQ (reference sequence). After removal of 5 bases from V and 6 bases from J, the junction contained 7 bases not matched to a gene. The CDR3 runs to 13 residues. The CDR3 nucleotides are TGTGCCAGCAGCCCAGGCGCAGGGGGCGAGCAGTACTTC. Protein sequence: CASSPGAGGEQYF.

The chain is built from TRBV5-1 and TRBJ1-2; possible D gene TRBD1, 6 bases. Germline-derived CDR1 and CDR2 are SGHRS and YFSETQ. The ends were cut back, 2 bases at V and 1 base at J, with 9 bases in the middle. The CDR3 length is 14 residues. This chain's CDR3 is CASSLEGHNYGYTF. CDR3 bases: TGCGCCAGCAGCTTAGAGGGACATAACTATGGCTACACCTTC.